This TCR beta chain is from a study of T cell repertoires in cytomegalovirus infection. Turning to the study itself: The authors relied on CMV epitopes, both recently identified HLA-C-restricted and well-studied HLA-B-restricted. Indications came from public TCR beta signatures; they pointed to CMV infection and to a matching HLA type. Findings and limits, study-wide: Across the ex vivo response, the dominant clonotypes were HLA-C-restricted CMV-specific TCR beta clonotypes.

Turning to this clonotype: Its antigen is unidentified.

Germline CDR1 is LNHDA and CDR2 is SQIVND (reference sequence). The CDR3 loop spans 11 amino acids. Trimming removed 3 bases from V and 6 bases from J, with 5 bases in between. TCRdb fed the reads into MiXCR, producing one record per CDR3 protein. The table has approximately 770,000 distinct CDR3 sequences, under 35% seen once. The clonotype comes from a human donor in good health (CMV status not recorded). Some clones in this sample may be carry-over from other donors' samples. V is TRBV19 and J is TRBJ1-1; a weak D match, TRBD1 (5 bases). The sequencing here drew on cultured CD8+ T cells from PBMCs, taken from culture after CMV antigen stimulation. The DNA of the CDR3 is TGTGCCAGTAGTATGGGGCCTGAAGCTTTCTTT. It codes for CASSMGPEAFF.